This T cell receptor beta chain was recorded in a study of T-cell reconstitution after alpha-beta-depleted transplantation in children. This clonotype has ten or more counts. The CDR3 runs 13 residues. Germline-derived CDR1 and CDR2 are DFQATT and SNEGSKA (reference sequence). V gave up 1 base and J gave up 7 bases, with 14 bases separating them. For TCRbeta, the library was prepared with unique molecular identifiers. MiXCR, applied by TCRdb to the PCR reads, yields one record per CDR3 protein. The table lists some 400,000 distinct CDR3 sequences, about a fifth of them singletons. The sample consisted of PBMCs from the stem cell graft donor, taken from the stem cell graft. This chain joins TRBV20-1 and TRBJ2-7; D uncertain. The sequence was obtained from a human donor who donated a stem cell graft to a child with acute myeloid leukemia. The CDR3 DNA sequence: TGCAGTGCTAGAGCGACTTACCCTAGGGAGCAGTACTTC. Amino acids: CSARATYPREQYF.